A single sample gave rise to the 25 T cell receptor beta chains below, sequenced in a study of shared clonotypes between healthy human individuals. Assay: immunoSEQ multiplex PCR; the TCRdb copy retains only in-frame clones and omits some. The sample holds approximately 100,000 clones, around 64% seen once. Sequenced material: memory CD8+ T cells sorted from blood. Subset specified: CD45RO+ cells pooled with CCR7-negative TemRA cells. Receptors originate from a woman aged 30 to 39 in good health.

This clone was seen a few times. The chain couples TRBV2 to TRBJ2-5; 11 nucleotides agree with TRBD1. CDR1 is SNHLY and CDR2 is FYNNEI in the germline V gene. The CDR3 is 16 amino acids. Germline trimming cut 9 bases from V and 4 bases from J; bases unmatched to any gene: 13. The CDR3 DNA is TGTGCCAGGAGGGCTGATGGGACAGGGGGACCAGAGACCCAGTACTTC. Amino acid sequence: CARRADGTGGPETQYF.

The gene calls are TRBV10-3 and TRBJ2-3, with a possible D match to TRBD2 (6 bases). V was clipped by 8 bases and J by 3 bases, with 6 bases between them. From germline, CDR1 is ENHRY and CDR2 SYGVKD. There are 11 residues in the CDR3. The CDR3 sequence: CAIGGTDTQYF. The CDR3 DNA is TGTGCCATCGGAGGGACAGATACGCAGTATTTT.

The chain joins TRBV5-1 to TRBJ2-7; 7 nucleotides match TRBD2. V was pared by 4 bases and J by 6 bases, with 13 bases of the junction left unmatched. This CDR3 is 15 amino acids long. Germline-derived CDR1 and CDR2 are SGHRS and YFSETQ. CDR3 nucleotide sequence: TGCGCCAGCAGCCCCAACGGGGGGATTGGCGGCGAGCAGTACTTC. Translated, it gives CASSPNGGIGGEQYF.

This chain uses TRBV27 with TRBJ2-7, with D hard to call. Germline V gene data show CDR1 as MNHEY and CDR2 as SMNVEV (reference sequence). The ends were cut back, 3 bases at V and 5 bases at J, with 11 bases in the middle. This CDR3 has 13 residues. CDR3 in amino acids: CASSFTRTHEQYF. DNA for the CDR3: TGTGCCAGCAGTTTCACAAGGACGCACGAGCAGTACTTC.

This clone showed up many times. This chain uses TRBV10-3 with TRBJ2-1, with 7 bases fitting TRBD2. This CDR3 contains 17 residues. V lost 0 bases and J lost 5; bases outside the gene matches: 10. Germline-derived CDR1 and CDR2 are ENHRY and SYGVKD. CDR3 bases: TGTGCCATCAGTGAGTCAGCCGCTAGCGGAGACCACAATGAGCAGTTCTTC. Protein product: CAISESAASGDHNEQFF.

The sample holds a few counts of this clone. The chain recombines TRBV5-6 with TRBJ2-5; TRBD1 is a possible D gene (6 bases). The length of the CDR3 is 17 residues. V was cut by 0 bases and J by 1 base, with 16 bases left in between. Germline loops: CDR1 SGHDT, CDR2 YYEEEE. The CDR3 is CASSLAQGTPGQETQYF. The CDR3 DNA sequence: TGTGCCAGCAGCTTGGCCCAGGGGACACCAGGCCAAGAGACCCAGTACTTC.

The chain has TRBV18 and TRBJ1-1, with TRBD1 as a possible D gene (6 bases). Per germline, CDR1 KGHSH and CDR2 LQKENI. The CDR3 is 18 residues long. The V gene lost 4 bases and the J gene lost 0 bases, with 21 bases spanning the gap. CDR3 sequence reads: CASSLRQVPNPMNTEAFF. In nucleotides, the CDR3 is TGTGCCAGCTCACTCCGACAGGTCCCGAACCCCATGAACACTGAAGCTTTCTTT.

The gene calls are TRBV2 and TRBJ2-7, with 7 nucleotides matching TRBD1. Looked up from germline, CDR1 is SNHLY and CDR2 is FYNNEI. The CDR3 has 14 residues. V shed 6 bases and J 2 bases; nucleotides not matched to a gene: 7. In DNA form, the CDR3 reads TGTGCCAGCAGGGATAACGACAGGGCCTACGAGCAGTACTTC. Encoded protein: CASRDNDRAYEQYF. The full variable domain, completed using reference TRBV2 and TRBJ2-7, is EPEVTQTPSHQVTQMGQEVILRCVPISNHLYFYWYRQILGQKVEFLVSFYNNEISEKSEIFDDQFSVERPDGSNFTLKIRSTKLEDSAMYFCASRDNDRAYEQYFGPGTRLTVT.

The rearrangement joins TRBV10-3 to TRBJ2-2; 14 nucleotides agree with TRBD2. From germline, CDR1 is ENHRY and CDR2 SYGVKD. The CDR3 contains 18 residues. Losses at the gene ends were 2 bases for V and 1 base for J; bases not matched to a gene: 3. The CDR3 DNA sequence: TGTGCCATCAGTGAGGGACTAGCGGGAGGCTTGAACACCGGGGAGCTGTTTTTT. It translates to CAISEGLAGGLNTGELFF.

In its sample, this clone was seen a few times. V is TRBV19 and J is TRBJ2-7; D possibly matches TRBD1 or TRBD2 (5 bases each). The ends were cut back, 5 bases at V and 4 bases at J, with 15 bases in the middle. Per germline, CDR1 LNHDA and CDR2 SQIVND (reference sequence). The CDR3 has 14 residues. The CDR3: CASSFWDGAYEQYF. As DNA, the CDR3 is TGTGCCAGTAGTTTTTGGGACGGGGCATACGAGCAGTACTTC. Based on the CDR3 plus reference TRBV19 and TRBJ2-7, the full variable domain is DGGITQSPKYLFRKEGQNVTLSCEQNLNHDAMYWYRQDPGQGLRLIYYSQIVNDFQKGDIAEGYSVSREKKESFPLTVTSAQKNPTAFYLCASSFWDGAYEQYFGPGTRLTVT.

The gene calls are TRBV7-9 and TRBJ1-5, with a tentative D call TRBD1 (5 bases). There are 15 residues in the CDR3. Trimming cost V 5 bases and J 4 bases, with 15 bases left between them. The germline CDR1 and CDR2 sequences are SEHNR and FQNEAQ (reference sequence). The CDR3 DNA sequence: TGTGCCAGCAGCCCCGCAGAGTCAGGGAATCAGCCCCAGCATTTT. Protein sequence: CASSPAESGNQPQHF. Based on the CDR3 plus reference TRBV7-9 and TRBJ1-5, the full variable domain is DTGVSQNPRHKITKRGQNVTFRCDPISEHNRLYWYRQTLGQGPEFLTYFQNEAQLEKSRLLSDRFSAERPKGSFSTLEIQRTEQGDSAMYLCASSPAESGNQPQHFGDGTRLSIL.

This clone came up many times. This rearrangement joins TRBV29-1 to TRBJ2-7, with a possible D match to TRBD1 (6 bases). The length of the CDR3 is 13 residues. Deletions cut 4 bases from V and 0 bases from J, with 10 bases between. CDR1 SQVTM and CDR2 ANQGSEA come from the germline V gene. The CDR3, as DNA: TGCAGCGTTGCCAGGGACACCTCCTACGAGCAGTACTTC. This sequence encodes CSVARDTSYEQYF.

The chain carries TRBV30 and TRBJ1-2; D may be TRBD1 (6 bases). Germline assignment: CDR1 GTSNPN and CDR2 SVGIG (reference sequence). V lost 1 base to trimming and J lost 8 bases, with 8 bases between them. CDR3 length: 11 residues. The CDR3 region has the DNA TGTGCCTGGAGTGACAGGGACGGCTACACCTTC. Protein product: CAWSDRDGYTF. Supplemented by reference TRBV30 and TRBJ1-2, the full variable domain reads SQTIHQWPATLVQPVGSPLSLECTVEGTSNPNLYWYRQAAGRGLQLLFYSVGIGQISSEVPQNLSASRPQDRQFILSSKKLLLSDSGFYLCAWSDRDGYTFGSGTRLTVV.

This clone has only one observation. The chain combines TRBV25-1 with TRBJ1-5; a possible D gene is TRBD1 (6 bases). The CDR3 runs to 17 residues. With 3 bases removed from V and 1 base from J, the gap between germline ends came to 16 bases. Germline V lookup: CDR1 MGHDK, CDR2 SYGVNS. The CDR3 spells CASSDRRGAESNQPQHF. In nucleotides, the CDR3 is TGTGCCAGCAGTGATCGACGGGGGGCCGAGAGCAATCAGCCCCAGCATTTT.

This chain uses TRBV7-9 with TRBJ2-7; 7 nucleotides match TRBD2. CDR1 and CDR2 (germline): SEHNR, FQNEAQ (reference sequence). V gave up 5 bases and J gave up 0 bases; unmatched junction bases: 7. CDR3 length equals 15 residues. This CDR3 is CASSQRDSSSYEQYF. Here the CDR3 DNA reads TGTGCCAGCAGCCAGCGGGATTCGAGCTCCTACGAGCAGTACTTC. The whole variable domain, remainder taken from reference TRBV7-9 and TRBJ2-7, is DTGVSQNPRHKITKRGQNVTFRCDPISEHNRLYWYRQTLGQGPEFLTYFQNEAQLEKSRLLSDRFSAERPKGSFSTLEIQRTEQGDSAMYLCASSQRDSSSYEQYFGPGTRLTVT.

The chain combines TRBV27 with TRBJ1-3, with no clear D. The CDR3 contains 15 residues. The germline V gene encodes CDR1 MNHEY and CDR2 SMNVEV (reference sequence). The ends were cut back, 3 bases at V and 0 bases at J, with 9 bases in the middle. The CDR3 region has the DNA TGTGCCAGCAGTTTCGACCGAAGCTCTGGAAACACCATATATTTT. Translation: CASSFDRSSGNTIYF.

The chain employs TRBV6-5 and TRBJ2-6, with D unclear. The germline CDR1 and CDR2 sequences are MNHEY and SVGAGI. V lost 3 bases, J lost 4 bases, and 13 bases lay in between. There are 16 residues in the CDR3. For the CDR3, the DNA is TGTGCCAGCAGTTATACTCTTACCCTAGGGGCCAACGTCCTGACTTTC. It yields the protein CASSYTLTLGANVLTF.

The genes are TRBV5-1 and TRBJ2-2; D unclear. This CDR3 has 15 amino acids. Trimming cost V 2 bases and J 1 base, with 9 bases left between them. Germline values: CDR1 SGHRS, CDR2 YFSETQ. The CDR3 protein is CASSFGSGNTGELFF. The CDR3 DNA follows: TGCGCCAGCAGCTTTGGGTCCGGGAACACCGGGGAGCTGTTTTTT.

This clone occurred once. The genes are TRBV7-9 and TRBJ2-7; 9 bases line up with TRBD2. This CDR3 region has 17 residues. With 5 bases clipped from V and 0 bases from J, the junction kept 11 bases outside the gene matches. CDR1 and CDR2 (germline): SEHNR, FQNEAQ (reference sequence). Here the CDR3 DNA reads TGTGCCAGCAGCCATGAAAATCAGCGGGAGGCCTCCTACGAGCAGTACTTC. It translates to CASSHENQREASYEQYF.

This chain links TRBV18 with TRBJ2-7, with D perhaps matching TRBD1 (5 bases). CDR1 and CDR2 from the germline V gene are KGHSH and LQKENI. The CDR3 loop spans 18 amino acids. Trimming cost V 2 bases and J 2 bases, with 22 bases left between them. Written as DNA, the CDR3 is TGTGCCAGCTCACCAAGTCTTAGTCTAGGGGCAAGACCCTACGAGCAGTACTTC. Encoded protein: CASSPSLSLGARPYEQYF. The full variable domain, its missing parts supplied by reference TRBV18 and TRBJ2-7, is NAGVMQNPRHLVRRRGQEARLRCSPMKGHSHVYWYRQLPEEGLKFMVYLQKENIIDESGMPKERFSAEFPKEGPSILRIQQVVRGDSAAYFCASSPSLSLGARPYEQYFGPGTRLTVT.

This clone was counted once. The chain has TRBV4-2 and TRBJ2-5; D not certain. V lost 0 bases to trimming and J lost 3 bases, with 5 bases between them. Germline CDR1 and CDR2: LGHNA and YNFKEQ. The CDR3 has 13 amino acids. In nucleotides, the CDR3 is TGTGCCAGCAGCCAAGATACTAAAGAGACCCAGTACTTC. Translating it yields CASSQDTKETQYF.

CDR3: CASSQFEGSNSPLHF. The CDR3 nucleotides read TGTGCCAGCAGTCAGTTTGAGGGGTCCAATTCACCCCTCCACTTT. The chain is built from TRBV28 and TRBJ1-6; weak D call: TRBD1 (5 bases). Germline V gene data show CDR1 as MDHEN and CDR2 as SYDVKM. The germline V and J ends were trimmed by 5 bases and 7 bases, with 15 bases remaining between them. The CDR3 totals 15 residues.

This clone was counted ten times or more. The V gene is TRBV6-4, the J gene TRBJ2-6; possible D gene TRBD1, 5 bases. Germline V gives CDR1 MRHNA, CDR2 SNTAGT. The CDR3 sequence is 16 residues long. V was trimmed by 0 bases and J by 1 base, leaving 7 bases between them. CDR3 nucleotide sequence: TGTGCCAGCAGTGACTCAGCAGGGTCTGGGGCCAACGTCCTGACTTTC. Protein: CASSDSAGSGANVLTF.

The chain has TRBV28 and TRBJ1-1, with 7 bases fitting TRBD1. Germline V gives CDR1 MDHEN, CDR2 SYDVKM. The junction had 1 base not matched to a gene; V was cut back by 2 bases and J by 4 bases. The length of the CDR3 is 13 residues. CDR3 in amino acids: CASSLQGGTEAFF. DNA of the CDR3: TGTGCCAGCAGTTTACAGGGGGGCACTGAAGCTTTCTTT.

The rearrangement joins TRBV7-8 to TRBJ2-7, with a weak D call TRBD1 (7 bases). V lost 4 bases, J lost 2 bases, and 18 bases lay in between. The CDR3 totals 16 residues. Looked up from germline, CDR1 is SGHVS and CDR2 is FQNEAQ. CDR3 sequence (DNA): TGTGCCAGCAGCTATTTCAGGGGGGCGCGGCCCTACGAGCAGTACTTC. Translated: CASSYFRGARPYEQYF.